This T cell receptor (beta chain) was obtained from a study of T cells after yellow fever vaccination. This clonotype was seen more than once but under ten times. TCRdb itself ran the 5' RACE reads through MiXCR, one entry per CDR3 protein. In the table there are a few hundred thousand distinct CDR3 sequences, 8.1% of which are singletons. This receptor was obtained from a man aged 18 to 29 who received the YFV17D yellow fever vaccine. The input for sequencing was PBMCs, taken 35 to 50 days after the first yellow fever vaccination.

The CDR3 bases are TGCAGCGCCAGAGCCCCGGGACAGGGGAACACCGGGGAGCTGTTTTTT. Translating it yields CSARAPGQGNTGELFF. This rearrangement joins TRBV29-1 to TRBJ2-2; TRBD1 agrees at 9 bases. Per the germline V gene, CDR1 is SQVTM and CDR2 is ANQGSEA. With 7 bases clipped from V and 1 base from J, the junction kept 10 bases outside the gene matches. CDR3 length: 16 amino acids.